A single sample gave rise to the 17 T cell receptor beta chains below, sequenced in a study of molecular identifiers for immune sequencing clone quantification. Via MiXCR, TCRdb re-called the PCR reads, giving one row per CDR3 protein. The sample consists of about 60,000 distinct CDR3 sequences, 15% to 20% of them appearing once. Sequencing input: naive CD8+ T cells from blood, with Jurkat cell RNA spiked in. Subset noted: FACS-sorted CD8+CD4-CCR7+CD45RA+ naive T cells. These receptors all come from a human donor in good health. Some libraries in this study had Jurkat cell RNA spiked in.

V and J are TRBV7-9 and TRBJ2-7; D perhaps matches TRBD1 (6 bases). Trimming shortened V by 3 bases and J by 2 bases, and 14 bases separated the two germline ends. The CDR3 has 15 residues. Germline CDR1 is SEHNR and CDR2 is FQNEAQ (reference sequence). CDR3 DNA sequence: TGTGCCAGCAGCTTCCGGGACACGTCCCCCTACGAGCAGTACTTC. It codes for CASSFRDTSPYEQYF.

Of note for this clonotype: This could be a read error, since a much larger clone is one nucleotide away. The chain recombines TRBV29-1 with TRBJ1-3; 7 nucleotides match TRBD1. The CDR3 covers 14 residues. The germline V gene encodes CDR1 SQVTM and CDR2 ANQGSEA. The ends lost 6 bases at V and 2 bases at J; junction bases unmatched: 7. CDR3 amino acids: CSVLTGNPGNTIYF. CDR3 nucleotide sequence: TGCAGCGTCTTGACAGGGAACCCTGGAAACACCATATATTTT.

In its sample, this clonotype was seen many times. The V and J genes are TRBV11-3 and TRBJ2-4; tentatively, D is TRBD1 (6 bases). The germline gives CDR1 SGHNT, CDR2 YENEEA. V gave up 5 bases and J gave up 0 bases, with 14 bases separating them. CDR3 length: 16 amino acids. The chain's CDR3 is CASSPGTGLAKNIQYF. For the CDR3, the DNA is TGTGCCAGCAGCCCCGGCACAGGGTTAGCCAAAAACATTCAGTACTTC. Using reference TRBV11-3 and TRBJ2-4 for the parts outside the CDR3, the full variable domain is EAGVVQSPRYKIIEKKQPVAFWCNPISGHNTLYWYLQNLGQGPELLIRYENEEAVDDSQLPKDRFSAERLKGVDSTLKIQPAELGDSAVYLCASSPGTGLAKNIQYFGAGTRLSVL.

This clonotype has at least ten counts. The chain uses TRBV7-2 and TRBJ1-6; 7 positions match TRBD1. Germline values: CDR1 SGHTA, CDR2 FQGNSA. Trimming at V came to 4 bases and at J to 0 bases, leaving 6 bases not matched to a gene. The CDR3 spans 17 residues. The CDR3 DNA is TGTGCCAGCAGCTGGGGACAGCAGTACTCCTATAATTCACCCCTCCACTTT. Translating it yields CASSWGQQYSYNSPLHF.

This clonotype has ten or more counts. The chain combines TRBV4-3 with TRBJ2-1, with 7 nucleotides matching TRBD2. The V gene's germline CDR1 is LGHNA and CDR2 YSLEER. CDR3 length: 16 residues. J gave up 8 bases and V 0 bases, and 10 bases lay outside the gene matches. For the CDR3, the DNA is TGCGCCAGCAGCCAAGATTTCCTAGCGGTTGTCGATGAGCAGTTCTTC. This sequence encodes CASSQDFLAVVDEQFF.

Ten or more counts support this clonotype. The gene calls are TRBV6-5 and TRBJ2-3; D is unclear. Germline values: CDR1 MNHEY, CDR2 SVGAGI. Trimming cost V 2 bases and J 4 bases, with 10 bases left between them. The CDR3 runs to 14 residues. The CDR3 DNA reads TGTGCCAGCAGTTACGTGGGATTGGCAGATACGCAGTATTTT. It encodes CASSYVGLADTQYF.

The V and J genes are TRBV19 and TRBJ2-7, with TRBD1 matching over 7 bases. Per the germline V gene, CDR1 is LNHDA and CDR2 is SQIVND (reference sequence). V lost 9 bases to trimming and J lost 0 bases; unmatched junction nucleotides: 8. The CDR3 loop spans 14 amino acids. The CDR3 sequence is CASLDRANSYEQYF. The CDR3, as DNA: TGTGCCAGCCTCGACAGGGCAAACTCCTACGAGCAGTACTTC.

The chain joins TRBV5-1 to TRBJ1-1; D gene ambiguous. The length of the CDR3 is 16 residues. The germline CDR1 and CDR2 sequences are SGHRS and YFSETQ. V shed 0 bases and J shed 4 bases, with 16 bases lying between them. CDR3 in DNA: TGCGCCAGCAGCTTGGAGGAATCAAGGCCGGGCACTGAAGCTTTCTTT. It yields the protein CASSLEESRPGTEAFF.

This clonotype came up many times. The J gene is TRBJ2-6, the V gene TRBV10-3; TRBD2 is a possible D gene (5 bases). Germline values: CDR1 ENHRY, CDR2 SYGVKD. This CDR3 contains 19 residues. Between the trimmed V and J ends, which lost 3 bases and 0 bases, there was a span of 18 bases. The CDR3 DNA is TGTGCCATCAGTGAATATCCTCGGGGTTCCATCTCTGGGGCCAACGTCCTGACTTTC. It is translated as CAISEYPRGSISGANVLTF.

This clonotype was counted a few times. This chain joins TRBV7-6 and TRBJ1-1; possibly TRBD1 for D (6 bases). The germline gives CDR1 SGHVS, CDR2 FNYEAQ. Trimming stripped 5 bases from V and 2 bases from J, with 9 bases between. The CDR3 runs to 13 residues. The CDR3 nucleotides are TGTGCCAGCAGCAGGACAGTTAACACTGAAGCTTTCTTT. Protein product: CASSRTVNTEAFF.

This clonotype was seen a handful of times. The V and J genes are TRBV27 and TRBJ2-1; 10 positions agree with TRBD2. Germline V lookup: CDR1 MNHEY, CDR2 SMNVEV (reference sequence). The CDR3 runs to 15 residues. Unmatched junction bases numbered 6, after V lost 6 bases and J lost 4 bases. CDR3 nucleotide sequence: TGTGCCAGCAGCTCGGGACTAGCGAATTACAATGAGCAGTTCTTC. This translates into CASSSGLANYNEQFF.

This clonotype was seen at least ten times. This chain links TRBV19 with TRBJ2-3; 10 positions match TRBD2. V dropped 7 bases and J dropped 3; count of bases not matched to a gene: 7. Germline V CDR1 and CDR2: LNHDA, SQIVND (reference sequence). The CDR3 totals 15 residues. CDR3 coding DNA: TGTGCCAGTATCTCTAGCGGGAGAGGGACAGATACGCAGTATTTT. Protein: CASISSGRGTDTQYF.

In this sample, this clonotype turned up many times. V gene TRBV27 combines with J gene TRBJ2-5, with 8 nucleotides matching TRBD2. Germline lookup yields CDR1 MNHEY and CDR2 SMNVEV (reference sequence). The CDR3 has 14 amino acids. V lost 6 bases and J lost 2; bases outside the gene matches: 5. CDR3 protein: CASSLLAGQETQYF. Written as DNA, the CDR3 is TGTGCCAGCAGCCTATTAGCGGGGCAAGAGACCCAGTACTTC.

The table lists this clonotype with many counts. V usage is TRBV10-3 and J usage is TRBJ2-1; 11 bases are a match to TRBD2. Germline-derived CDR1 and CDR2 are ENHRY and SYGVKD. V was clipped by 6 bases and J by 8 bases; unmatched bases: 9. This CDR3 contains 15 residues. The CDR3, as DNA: TGTGCCATCAGAAAGACTAGCGGGATTTCCGATGAGCAGTTCTTC. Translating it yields CAIRKTSGISDEQFF.

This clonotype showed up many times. CDR3 nucleotides: TGTGCCAGCAGCCAGGGACTAGCGGGAGGGTACGAGCAGTACTTC. It specifies CASSQGLAGGYEQYF. The chain combines TRBV7-9 with TRBJ2-7, with 16 bases fitting TRBD2. This CDR3 contains 15 residues. Germline CDR1 is SEHNR and CDR2 is FQNEAQ (reference sequence). J was trimmed by 4 bases and V by 5 bases; bases with no gene match: 2.

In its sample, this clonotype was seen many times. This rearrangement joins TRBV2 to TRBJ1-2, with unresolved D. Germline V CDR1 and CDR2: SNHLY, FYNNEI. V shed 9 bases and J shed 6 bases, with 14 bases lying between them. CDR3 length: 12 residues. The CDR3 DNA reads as TGTGCCAGTTTCCGCGCCGCCCATGGCTACACCTTC. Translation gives CASFRAAHGYTF.

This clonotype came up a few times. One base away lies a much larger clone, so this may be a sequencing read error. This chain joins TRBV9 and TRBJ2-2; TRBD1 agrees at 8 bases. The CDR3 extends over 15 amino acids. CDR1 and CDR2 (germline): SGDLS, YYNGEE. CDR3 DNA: TGTGCCAGCAGCGTAGATGGGACAGGTGGCGGGGAGCCGTTTTTT. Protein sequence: CASSVDGTGGGEPFF.